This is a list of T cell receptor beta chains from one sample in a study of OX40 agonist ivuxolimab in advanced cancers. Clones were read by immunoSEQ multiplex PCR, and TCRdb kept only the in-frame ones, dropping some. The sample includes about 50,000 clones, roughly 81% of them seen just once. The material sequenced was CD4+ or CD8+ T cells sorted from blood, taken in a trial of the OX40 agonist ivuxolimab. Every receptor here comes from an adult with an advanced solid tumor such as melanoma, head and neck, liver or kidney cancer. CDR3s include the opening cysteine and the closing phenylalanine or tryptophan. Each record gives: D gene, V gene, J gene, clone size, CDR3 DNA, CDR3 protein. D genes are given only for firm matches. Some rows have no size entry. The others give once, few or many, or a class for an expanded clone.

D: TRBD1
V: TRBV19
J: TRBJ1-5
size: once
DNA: TGTGCCAGTACTTCGTTGGACAGGGACGGGCCCCAGCATTTT
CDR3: CASTSLDRDGPQHF

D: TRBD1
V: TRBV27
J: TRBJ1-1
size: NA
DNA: TGTGCCAGCAGTGGTACACCGGGACAGGGGGTTCCAGAAGCTTTCTTT
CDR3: CASSGTPGQGVPEAFF

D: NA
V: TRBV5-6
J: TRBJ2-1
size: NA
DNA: TGTGCCAGCAGCTTGGTGTCCCGGGGCTACAATGAGCAGTTCTTC
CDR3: CASSLVSRGYNEQFF

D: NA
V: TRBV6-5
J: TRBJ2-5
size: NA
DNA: TGTGCCAGCGCGAGGCATGGAGAGACCCAGTACTTC
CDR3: CASARHGETQYF

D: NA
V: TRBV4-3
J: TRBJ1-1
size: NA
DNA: TGCGCCAGCAGCCAAGCCCATCCACGAGAGTCGTACACTGAAGCTTTCTTT
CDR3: CASSQAHPRESYTEAFF

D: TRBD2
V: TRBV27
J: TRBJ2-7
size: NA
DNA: TGTGCCAGCTCTGAAAAGGGACTAGCGGGAGGTGAGCAGTACTTC
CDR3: CASSEKGLAGGEQYF

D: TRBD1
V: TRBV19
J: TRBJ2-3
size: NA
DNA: TGTGCCAGTATGGGGACAGGTACAGATACGCAGTATTTT
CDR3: CASMGTGTDTQYF

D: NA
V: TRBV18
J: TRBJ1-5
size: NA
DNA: TGTGCCAGCTCACCTTATGGGGGCAAGGGCAATCAGCCCCAGCATTTT
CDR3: CASSPYGGKGNQPQHF

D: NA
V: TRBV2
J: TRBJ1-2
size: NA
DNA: TGTGCCAGCAGTCAGTTCCAGGGGATCCATGGCTACACCTTC
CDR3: CASSQFQGIHGYTF

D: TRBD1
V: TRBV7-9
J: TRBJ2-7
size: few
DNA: TGTGCCAGCAGCTCCCGGGACAGGGGTTGGGAGCAGTACTTC
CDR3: CASSSRDRGWEQYF

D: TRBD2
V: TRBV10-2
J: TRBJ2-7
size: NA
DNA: TGCGCCAGCAGAACCGGGACTAGCGGTTACTACGAGCAGTACTTC
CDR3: CASRTGTSGYYEQYF

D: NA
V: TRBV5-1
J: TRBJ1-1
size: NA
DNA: TGCGCCAGCAGCTTGAGCTTGGGGACAAATAGTCCCGAAGCTTTCTTT
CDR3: CASSLSLGTNSPEAFF

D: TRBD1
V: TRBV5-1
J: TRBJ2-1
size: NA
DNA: TGCGCCAGCAGCTTGGGACAGGGCCCCCAGGATGAGCAGTTCTTC
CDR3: CASSLGQGPQDEQFF

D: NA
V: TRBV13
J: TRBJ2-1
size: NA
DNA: TGTGCCAGCAGCTTAAATAGCGCCTTAAGCTCCTACAATGAGCAGTTCTTC
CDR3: CASSLNSALSSYNEQFF

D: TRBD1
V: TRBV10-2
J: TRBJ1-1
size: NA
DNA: TGCGCCAGCAGTAGGGACAGGGGTAAAGACACTGAAGCTTTCTTT
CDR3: CASSRDRGKDTEAFF

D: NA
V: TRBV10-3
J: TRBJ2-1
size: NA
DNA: TGTGCCATCAAAGAGGCCGATAACAATGAGCAGTTCTTC
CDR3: CAIKEADNNEQFF

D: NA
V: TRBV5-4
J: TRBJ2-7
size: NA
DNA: TGTGCCAGCAGCTTGGGTTCGGACAGCTACGAGCAGTACTTC
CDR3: CASSLGSDSYEQYF

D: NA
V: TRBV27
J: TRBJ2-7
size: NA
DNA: TGTGCCAGCAGTTCCAGGGCGGGGTGGGACGAGCAGTACTTC
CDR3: CASSSRAGWDEQYF

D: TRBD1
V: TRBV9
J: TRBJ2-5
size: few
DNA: TGTGCCAGCAGCGGCGGACAGGGAGAGACCCAGTACTTC
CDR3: CASSGGQGETQYF

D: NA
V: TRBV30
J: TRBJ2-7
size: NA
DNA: TGTGCCTGGAGGCCCTCAGATACTAGCTCCTACGAGCAGTACTTC
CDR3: CAWRPSDTSSYEQYF

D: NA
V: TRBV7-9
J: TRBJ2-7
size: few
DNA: TGTGCCAGCAGCCAAGACACCGACCTCTACGAGCAGTACTTC
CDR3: CASSQDTDLYEQYF

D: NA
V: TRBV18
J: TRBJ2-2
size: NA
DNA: TGTGCCAGCGGGACCCAGCAGGCCGGGGAGCTGTTTTTT
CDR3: CASGTQQAGELFF

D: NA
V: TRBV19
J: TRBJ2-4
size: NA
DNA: TGTGCCAGTAGTATACGACTTGGTTTTGATCAGTACTTC
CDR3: CASSIRLGFDQYF

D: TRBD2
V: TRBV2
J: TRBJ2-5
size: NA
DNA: TGTGCCAGCAAACTAGCGCAAGAGACCCAGTACTTC
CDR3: CASKLAQETQYF

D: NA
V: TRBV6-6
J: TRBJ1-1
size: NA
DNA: TGTGCCAGCAGTAAAAGGGGGGATTGGAACACTGAAGCTTTCTTT
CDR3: CASSKRGDWNTEAFF

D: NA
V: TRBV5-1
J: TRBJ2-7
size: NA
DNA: TGCGCCAGCAGCTTGAGTCGTGAGCAGTACTTC
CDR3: CASSLSREQYF

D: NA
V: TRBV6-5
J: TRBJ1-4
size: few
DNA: TGTGCCAGCAGTTACTCGGGGGGAAATGAAAAACTGTTTTTT
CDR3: CASSYSGGNEKLFF

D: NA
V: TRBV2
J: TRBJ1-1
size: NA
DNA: TGTGCCAGCAGTGCGAACTGGGGCACTGAAGCTTTCTTT
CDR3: CASSANWGTEAFF

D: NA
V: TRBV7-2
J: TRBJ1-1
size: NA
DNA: TGTGCCAGCAGCCAAGATGGGGGGCTCTGGGGCACTGAAGCTTTCTTT
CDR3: CASSQDGGLWGTEAFF

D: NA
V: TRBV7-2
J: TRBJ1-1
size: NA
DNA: TGTGCCAGCAGCTTCTCCGGGACACCGAACACTGAAGCTTTCTTT
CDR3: CASSFSGTPNTEAFF

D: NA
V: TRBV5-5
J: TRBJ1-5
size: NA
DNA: TGTGCCAGCAGCTTGGCTGCGGCTCAGCCCCAGCATTTT
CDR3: CASSLAAAQPQHF

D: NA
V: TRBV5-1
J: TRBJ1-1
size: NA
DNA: TGCGCCAGCAGCCCCACGGCCACAGCGAACACTGAAGCTTTCTTT
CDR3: CASSPTATANTEAFF

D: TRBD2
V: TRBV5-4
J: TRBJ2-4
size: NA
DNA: TGTGCCAGCAGCTTAGCGGGAGGGGCCAAAAACATTCAGTACTTC
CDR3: CASSLAGGAKNIQYF

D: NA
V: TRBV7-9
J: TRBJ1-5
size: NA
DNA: TGTGCCAGCAGCTCAGGGGACCGCAATCAGCCCCAGCATTTT
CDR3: CASSSGDRNQPQHF

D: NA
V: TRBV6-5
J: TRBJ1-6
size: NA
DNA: TGTGCCAGCAGATATGACAGGCGAAATTCACCCCTCCACTTT
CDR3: CASRYDRRNSPLHF

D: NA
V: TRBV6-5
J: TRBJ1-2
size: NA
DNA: TGTGCCAGCAGCCCCCCCCAGGGTCGGAGCTACACCTTC
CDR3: CASSPPQGRSYTF

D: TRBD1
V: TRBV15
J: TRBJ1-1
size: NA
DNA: TGTGCCACCAGCACCCTGGGACAGGGTAGCACTGAAGCTTTCTTT
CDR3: CATSTLGQGSTEAFF

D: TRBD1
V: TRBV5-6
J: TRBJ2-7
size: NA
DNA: TGTGCCAGCATTGGGACAGGGGGCGCCTACGAGCAGTACTTC
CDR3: CASIGTGGAYEQYF

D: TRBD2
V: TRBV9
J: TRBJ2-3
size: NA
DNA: TGTGCCAGCAGCGTATACGATATAAGCGGGAGGAATACGCAGTATTTT
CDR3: CASSVYDISGRNTQYF

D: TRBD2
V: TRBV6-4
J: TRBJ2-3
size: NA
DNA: TGTGCCAGCAGTGGGAGTGGGTTAGCGGGAGGGCCTAGCACAGATACGCAGTATTTT
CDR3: CASSGSGLAGGPSTDTQYF

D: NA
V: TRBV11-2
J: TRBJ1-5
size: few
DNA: TGTGCCAGCAGCTTAGGGCGTTTAGGCAATCAGCCCCAGCATTTT
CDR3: CASSLGRLGNQPQHF

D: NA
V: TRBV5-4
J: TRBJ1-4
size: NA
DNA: TGTGCCAGCAGCTTTGGCGGTGCAACTAATGAAAAACTGTTTTTT
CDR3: CASSFGGATNEKLFF

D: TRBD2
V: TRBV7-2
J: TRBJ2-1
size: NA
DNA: TGTGCCAGCAGCTCTAGAATTAGAGCGGGAACATACAATGAGCAGTTCTTC
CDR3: CASSSRIRAGTYNEQFF

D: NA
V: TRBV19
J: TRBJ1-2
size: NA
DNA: TGTGCCAGTACCTCACTTGGGGGACGGAACTATGGCTACACCTTC
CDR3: CASTSLGGRNYGYTF

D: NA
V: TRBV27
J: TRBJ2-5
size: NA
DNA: TGTGCCAGCACCTTCACCGGGACTCAAGAGACCCAGTACTTC
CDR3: CASTFTGTQETQYF

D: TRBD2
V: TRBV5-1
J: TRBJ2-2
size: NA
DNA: TGCGCCAGCAGCTCTCCATCAAAGAAACTAGCGGGAGAGGGGAACACCGGGGAGCTGTTTTTT
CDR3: CASSSPSKKLAGEGNTGELFF

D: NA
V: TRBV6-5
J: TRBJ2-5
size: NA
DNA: TGTGCCAGCAGCCGAGGACAGGGAGGGGGGCAGTACTTC
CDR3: CASSRGQGGGQYF

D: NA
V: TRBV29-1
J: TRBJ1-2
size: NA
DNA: TGCAGCGTTGAAGACCCCAGGGACGGCTACACCTTC
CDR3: CSVEDPRDGYTF

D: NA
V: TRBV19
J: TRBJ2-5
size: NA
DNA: TGTGCCAGTAGTCCCCGGACCCGGGAGACCCAGTACTTC
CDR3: CASSPRTRETQYF

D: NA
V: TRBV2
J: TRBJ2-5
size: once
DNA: TGTGCCAGACAAACCCCGGGACGGAGCCAAGAGACCCAGTACTTC
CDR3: CARQTPGRSQETQYF

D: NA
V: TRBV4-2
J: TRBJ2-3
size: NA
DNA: TGTGCCAGCAGCCTCGAAATCACAGATACGCAGTATTTT
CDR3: CASSLEITDTQYF

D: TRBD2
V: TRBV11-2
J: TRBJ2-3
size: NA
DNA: TGTGCCAGCAGCGAGGGACTAGCGGCCTGGGATACGCAGTATTTT
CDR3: CASSEGLAAWDTQYF

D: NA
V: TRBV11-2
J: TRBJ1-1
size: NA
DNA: TGTGCCAGCGTAGGTGAGGACACTGAAGCTTTCTTT
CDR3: CASVGEDTEAFF

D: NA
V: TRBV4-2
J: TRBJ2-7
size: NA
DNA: TGTGCCAGCAGCCCCCGGGGCCCCTACGAGCAGTACTTC
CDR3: CASSPRGPYEQYF